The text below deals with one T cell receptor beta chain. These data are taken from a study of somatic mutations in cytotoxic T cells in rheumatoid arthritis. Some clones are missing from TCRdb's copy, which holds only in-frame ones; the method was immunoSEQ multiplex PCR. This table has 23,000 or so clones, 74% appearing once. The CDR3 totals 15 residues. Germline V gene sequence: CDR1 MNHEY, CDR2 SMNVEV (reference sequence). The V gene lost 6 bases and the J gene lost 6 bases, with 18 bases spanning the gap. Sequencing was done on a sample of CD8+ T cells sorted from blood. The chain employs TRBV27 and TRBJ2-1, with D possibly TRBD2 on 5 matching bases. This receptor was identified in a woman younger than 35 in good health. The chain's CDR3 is CASSPGNTGGNEQFF. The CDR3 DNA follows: TGTGCCAGCAGCCCCGGGAACACTGGTGGCAATGAGCAGTTCTTC.